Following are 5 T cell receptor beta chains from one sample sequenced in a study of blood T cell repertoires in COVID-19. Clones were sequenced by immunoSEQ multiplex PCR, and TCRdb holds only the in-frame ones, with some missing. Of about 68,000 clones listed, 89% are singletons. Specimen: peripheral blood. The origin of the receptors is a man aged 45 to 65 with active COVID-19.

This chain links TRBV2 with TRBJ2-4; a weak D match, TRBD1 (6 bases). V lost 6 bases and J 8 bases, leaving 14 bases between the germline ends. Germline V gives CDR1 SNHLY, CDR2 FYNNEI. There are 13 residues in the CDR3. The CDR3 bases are TGTGCCAGCAGAGTAACAGGGATGGACATTCAGTACTTC. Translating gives CASRVTGMDIQYF.

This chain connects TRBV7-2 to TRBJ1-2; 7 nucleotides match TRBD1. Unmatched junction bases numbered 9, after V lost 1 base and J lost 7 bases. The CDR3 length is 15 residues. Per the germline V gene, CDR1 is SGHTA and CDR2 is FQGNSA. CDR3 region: CASSLGSGQQAGYTF. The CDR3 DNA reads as TGTGCCAGCAGCTTAGGATCGGGACAGCAAGCTGGCTACACCTTC.

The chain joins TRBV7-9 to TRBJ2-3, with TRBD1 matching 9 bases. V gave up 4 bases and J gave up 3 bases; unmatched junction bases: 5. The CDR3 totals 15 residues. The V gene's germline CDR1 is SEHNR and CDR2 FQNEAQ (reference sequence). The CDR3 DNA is TGTGCCAGCAGCTACAGACAGGGGGGGACAGATACGCAGTATTTT. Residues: CASSYRQGGTDTQYF.

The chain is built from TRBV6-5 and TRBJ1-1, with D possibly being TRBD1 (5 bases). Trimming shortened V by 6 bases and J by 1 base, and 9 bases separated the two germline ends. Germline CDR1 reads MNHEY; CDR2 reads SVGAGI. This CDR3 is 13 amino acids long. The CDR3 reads CASSIDRNTEAFF. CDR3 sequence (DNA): TGTGCCAGCAGCATCGACAGGAACACTGAAGCTTTCTTT.

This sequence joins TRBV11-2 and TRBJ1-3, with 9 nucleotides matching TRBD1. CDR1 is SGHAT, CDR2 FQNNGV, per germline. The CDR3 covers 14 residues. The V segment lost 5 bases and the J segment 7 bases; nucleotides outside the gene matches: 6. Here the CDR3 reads CASSTDRGTNTIYF. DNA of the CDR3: TGTGCCAGCAGCACAGACAGGGGGACGAACACCATATATTTT.